Included here is one T cell receptor (beta chain) sequence, with context. Its antigen remains unknown. This sample is part of a study of T cells in Graves' hyperthyroidism and ophthalmopathy. Study conclusions and caveats: In blood, most of the thyroid clonotypes expanded above 0.001 were also present. Ophthalmopathy was identified by the model a median approximately six months ahead of onset.

Trimming at V came to 5 bases and at J to 2 bases, leaving 4 bases not matched to a gene. Germline lookup yields CDR1 LNHNV and CDR2 YYDKDF (reference sequence). The CDR3 spans 15 residues. Amplification yielded TCR beta CDR3 regions, with RNA transcripts as the source. HTBI primers were the set used in a first-round RT-PCR of the TCR CDR3. Each CDR3 protein is one row after TCRdb ran MiXCR on the multiplex PCR reads. The sample has hundreds of thousands of distinct CDR3 sequences, over 15% seen once. Each diagnosis drew on symptoms, thyroxine, TRAb, thyroid ultrasound and orbital computed tomography findings. This sample holds PBMCs from under 11 ml fresh peripheral blood.

The rearrangement joins TRBV15 to TRBJ1-5; TRBD1 matches 9 bases. The clonotype comes from a woman aged 18-29 years with Graves' ophthalmopathy. Sequenced input: blood. CDR3 region: CATSRTGGRNQPQHF. For the CDR3, the DNA is TGTGCCACCAGCCGAACAGGGGGCCGCAATCAGCCCCAGCATTTT.